These 26 T cell receptor beta chains were all obtained from the same sample, sequenced in a study of cytomegalovirus exposure and HLA in healthy donors. The PCR was carried out with 60 Vbeta primers and 13 Jbeta primers. TCRdb's table, derived via immunoSEQ multiplex PCR, lists solely in-frame clones and lacks some. Here the sample spans about 140,000 clones, 75% to 85% being singletons. Sequencing was done on a sample of PBMCs. The receptors come from a male donor in good health and CMV-seronegative.

This chain connects TRBV7-8 to TRBJ2-1; possible D gene TRBD1, 5 bases. The length of the CDR3 is 14 residues. Germline CDR1 and CDR2: SGHVS and FQNEAQ. V dropped 2 bases and J dropped 6 bases, with 11 bases sitting between them. As DNA, the CDR3 is TGTGCCAGCAGCTTACGACAGCCAAGCAATGAGCAGTTCTTC. Encoded protein: CASSLRQPSNEQFF.

The J gene is TRBJ1-1, the V gene TRBV19; D is unresolved. V was cut by 1 base and J by 1 base, with 10 bases left in between. This CDR3 is 15 amino acids long. CDR1 is LNHDA and CDR2 is SQIVND in the germline V gene (reference sequence). The CDR3 loop reads CASSIGWAGNTEAFF. The CDR3 DNA reads as TGTGCCAGTAGTATAGGATGGGCGGGGAACACTGAAGCTTTCTTT.

V and J are TRBV5-1 and TRBJ2-2; 7 positions agree with TRBD1. The junction had 15 bases not matched to a gene; V was cut back by 2 bases and J by 2 bases. This CDR3 has 19 amino acids. From germline, CDR1 is SGHRS and CDR2 YFSETQ. CDR3 residues: CASSFTGAVGSSNTGELFF. CDR3 bases: TGCGCCAGCAGCTTTACAGGGGCAGTAGGATCCTCCAACACCGGGGAGCTGTTTTTT.

The V gene is TRBV6-5, the J gene TRBJ2-2; tentatively, D is TRBD1 (6 bases). The CDR3 is made up of 16 amino acids. Germline V CDR1 and CDR2: MNHEY, SVGAGI. Trimming removed 4 bases at V and 3 bases at J, with 15 bases between. CDR3 amino acids: CASSSQGSDHTGELFF. The CDR3 DNA reads TGTGCCAGCAGTTCGCAGGGGTCGGACCACACCGGGGAGCTGTTTTTT.

This rearrangement joins TRBV27 to TRBJ2-7; tentative D call: TRBD1 (5 bases). The length of the CDR3 is 14 residues. Germline loops: CDR1 MNHEY, CDR2 SMNVEV (reference sequence). The V end was cut by 5 bases, the J end by 5 bases, with 16 bases between. The DNA of the CDR3 is TGTGCCAGCAGTCCAGGGATTTTTCTCAACGAGCAGTACTTC. This gives the protein CASSPGIFLNEQYF.

This chain uses TRBV9 with TRBJ2-5, with TRBD2 matching 8 bases. The V gene's germline CDR1 is SGDLS and CDR2 YYNGEE. V shed 1 base, J shed 1 base, and the junction held 6 bases outside the gene matches. This CDR3 region has 16 residues. The CDR3 DNA reads TGTGCCAGCAGCGTAAATTACGCGGGGGGCCAAGAGACCCAGTACTTC. It translates to CASSVNYAGGQETQYF.

This chain links TRBV7-9 with TRBJ2-5; D perhaps matches TRBD2 (6 bases). Trimming pared 6 bases from V and 5 bases from J, leaving 13 bases between. Germline V gives CDR1 SEHNR, CDR2 FQNEAQ (reference sequence). CDR3 size: 13 residues. This chain's CDR3 is CASRVIGGETQYF. CDR3 nucleotide sequence: TGTGCCAGCAGGGTCATTGGGGGGGAGACCCAGTACTTC.

The gene calls are TRBV7-2 and TRBJ2-7; 7 bases line up with TRBD1. This CDR3 has 14 amino acids. Trimming cost V 8 bases and J 1 base; bases outside gene matches: 8. Germline V lookup: CDR1 SGHTA, CDR2 FQGNSA. CDR3 sequence reads: CASSMGTASYEQYF. CDR3 DNA: TGTGCCAGCTCCATGGGGACAGCGTCCTACGAGCAGTACTTC.

The chain has TRBV7-5 and TRBJ2-7; TRBD1 is the table's D call and was not checked against the DNA. TRBV7-5 is listed as a pseudogene. The CDR3 totals 14 residues. CDR3 sequence reads: CARSPPQGPGEQYF. In DNA form, the CDR3 reads TGTGCCAGAAGCCCCCCACAGGGACCGGGCGAGCAGTACTTC.

This chain connects TRBV2 to TRBJ2-1, with TRBD1 as a possible D gene (6 bases). V lost 2 bases and J lost 4, with 12 bases in between. The CDR3 sequence is 15 residues long. The germline gives CDR1 SNHLY, CDR2 FYNNEI. The CDR3 region has the DNA TGTGCCAGCAGTGAACAGGGGCAGCTGTACAATGAGCAGTTCTTC. Its protein product is CASSEQGQLYNEQFF.

The chain joins TRBV4-2 to TRBJ1-2; TRBD1 matches 7 bases. J lost 3 bases, V lost 6 bases, and 4 bases had no gene match. The CDR3 length is 13 residues. The germline V gene encodes CDR1 LGHNA and CDR2 YNFKEQ. CDR3 DNA sequence: TGTGCCAGCAGTGCCGGACAGGACTATGGCTACACCTTC. Translated, it gives CASSAGQDYGYTF.

This rearrangement joins TRBV6-1 to TRBJ1-4; 7 positions agree with TRBD1. Trimming at V came to 6 bases and at J to 7 bases, leaving 5 bases not matched to a gene. There are 13 residues in the CDR3. The V gene's germline CDR1 is MNHNS and CDR2 SASEGT. CDR3: CASSRGLGEKLFF. DNA for the CDR3: TGTGCCAGCAGCAGGGGGTTGGGTGAAAAACTGTTTTTT.

This clone was seen more than once but under ten times. The chain couples TRBV5-4 to TRBJ2-1, with 12 bases matching TRBD2. CDR3 length: 16 amino acids. The germline gives CDR1 SGHNT, CDR2 YYREEE (reference sequence). V was pared by 4 bases and J by 4 bases, with 6 bases of the junction left unmatched. The CDR3 spells CASSPSGGGLYNEQFF. CDR3 DNA: TGTGCCAGCAGCCCTAGCGGGGGGGGGTTATACAATGAGCAGTTCTTC.

The CDR3 nucleotides read TGTGCCTGGAGCGAGCGGGAGACCCAGTACTTC. This sequence encodes CAWSERETQYF. The chain links TRBV30 to TRBJ2-5; TRBD2 is a possible D gene (5 bases). Trimming stripped 3 bases from V and 5 bases from J, with 7 bases between. The CDR3 covers 11 residues. CDR1 and CDR2 from the germline V gene are GTSNPN and SVGIG (reference sequence).

This rearrangement joins TRBV30 to TRBJ1-1; no definite D call. V was cut by 0 bases and J by 5 bases, with 13 bases left in between. The length of the CDR3 is 14 residues. The germline CDR1 and CDR2 sequences are GTSNPN and SVGIG (reference sequence). CDR3 in DNA: TGTGCCTGGAGTGTAACTGAGGGTTTAACTGAAGCTTTCTTT. As protein: CAWSVTEGLTEAFF.

The chain employs TRBV11-3 and TRBJ1-6, with 7 bases that match TRBD1. V was pared by 1 base and J by 7 bases, with 4 bases of the junction left unmatched. Germline V gene data show CDR1 as SGHNT and CDR2 as YENEEA. CDR3 length equals 15 residues. The CDR3 nucleotides are TGTGCCAGCAGCTTAGCCGGGGACAGCAATTCACCCCTCCACTTT. Translation: CASSLAGDSNSPLHF.

Here the CDR3 reads CASSLNGGYQETQYF. CDR3 sequence (DNA): TGTGCCAGCAGCTTAAACGGGGGGTACCAAGAGACCCAGTACTTC. This sequence joins TRBV7-3 and TRBJ2-5; 7 bases match TRBD2. Germline CDR1 and CDR2: SGHTA and FQGTGA. This CDR3 region has 15 residues. Trimming removed 1 base from V and 0 bases from J; junction bases left unmatched: 2.

The CDR3 here is CASITATGLAAQETQYF. In nucleotides, the CDR3 is TGTGCCAGCATCACCGCCACGGGACTAGCGGCCCAAGAGACCCAGTACTTC. The V gene is TRBV7-2, the J gene TRBJ2-5, with 11 bases lining up with TRBD2. Unmatched junction bases numbered 11, after V lost 7 bases and J lost 1 base. CDR3 length: 17 amino acids. CDR1 and CDR2 from the germline V gene are SGHTA and FQGNSA.

The chain couples TRBV19 to TRBJ2-1; 10 bases align to TRBD1. The CDR3 is made up of 15 amino acids. CDR1 and CDR2 from the germline V gene are LNHDA and SQIVND (reference sequence). The ends lost 5 bases at V and 4 bases at J; junction bases unmatched: 5. The CDR3 DNA reads as TGTGCCAGTAGTCCCGGGACAGGGGCGTACAATGAGCAGTTCTTC. As protein: CASSPGTGAYNEQFF.

This chain uses TRBV7-2 with TRBJ1-3; D call uncertain. CDR3 length: 14 amino acids. V lost 5 bases and J 4 bases, leaving 12 bases between the germline ends. Looked up from germline, CDR1 is SGHTA and CDR2 is FQGNSA. Here the CDR3 DNA reads TGTGCCAGCAGCGGGCCCTCCCTGGGAAACACCATATATTTT. Its translation: CASSGPSLGNTIYF.

The genes are TRBV6-5 and TRBJ1-5; tentatively, D is TRBD1 (6 bases). Per the germline V gene, CDR1 is MNHEY and CDR2 is SVGAGI. The CDR3 totals 13 residues. Trimming removed 0 bases at V and 15 bases at J, with 15 bases between. The CDR3 is CASSYSGAGPAHF. The CDR3, as DNA: TGTGCCAGCAGTTACTCGGGGGCAGGTCCAGCGCATTTT.

The chain joins TRBV6-6 to TRBJ1-2; TRBD1 matches 8 bases. Trimming cost V 6 bases and J 6 bases; bases outside gene matches: 0. Germline values: CDR1 MNHNY, CDR2 SVGAGI (reference sequence). The CDR3 length is 11 residues. The CDR3 region is CASRDRDGYTF. The DNA for the CDR3 is TGTGCCAGCAGGGACAGGGATGGCTACACCTTC.

The chain employs TRBV29-1 and TRBJ2-2; D perhaps matches TRBD1 (6 bases). CDR1 SQVTM and CDR2 ANQGSEA come from the germline V gene. The V gene lost 3 bases and the J gene lost 2 bases, with 10 bases spanning the gap. This CDR3 region has 14 residues. DNA of the CDR3: TGCAGCGTTGATCTACAGGGAAACACCGGGGAGCTGTTTTTT. Amino acid sequence: CSVDLQGNTGELFF.

This clone was seen just once. The genes are TRBV5-4 and TRBJ1-2; D gene uncertain. V was cut by 2 bases and J by 6 bases, with 14 bases left in between. There are 14 residues in the CDR3. CDR1 is SGHNT, CDR2 YYREEE, per germline (reference sequence). The CDR3: CASSLGLEKHGYTF. For the CDR3, the DNA is TGTGCCAGCAGCTTAGGTCTAGAGAAGCATGGCTACACCTTC. Together with reference TRBV5-4 and TRBJ1-2, the CDR3 gives the full variable domain: ETGVTQSPTHLIKTRGQQVTLRCSSQSGHNTVSWYQQALGQGPQFIFQYYREEENGRGNFPPRFSGLQFPNYSSELNVNALELDDSALYLCASSLGLEKHGYTFGSGTRLTVV.

The rearrangement uses TRBV6-1 and TRBJ1-1; D is possibly TRBD1 (6 bases). The CDR3 is 13 residues long. Trimming removed 6 bases from V and 3 bases from J, with 11 bases in between. CDR1 MNHNS and CDR2 SASEGT come from the germline V gene. For the CDR3, the DNA is TGTGCCAGCAGAATACAGGGAGACACTGAAGCTTTCTTT. Translated: CASRIQGDTEAFF.

The chain couples TRBV30 to TRBJ1-2; no clear D. The germline CDR1 and CDR2 sequences are GTSNPN and SVGIG (reference sequence). Deletions cut 1 base from V and 4 bases from J, with 16 bases between. The CDR3 spans 15 residues. In nucleotides, the CDR3 is TGTGCCTGGAGTGATGGCGAGCGGCAGGCCTATGGCTACACCTTC. Its translation is CAWSDGERQAYGYTF.